These 20 T cell receptor beta chains share one sample of origin, sequenced in a study of CD8 T cells in Susac syndrome. RNA amounts of 0.5 to 1 ug underwent reverse transcription with random hexamers. From the immunoSEQ multiplex PCR reads, TCRdb called clonotypes with MiXCR, one entry per CDR3 protein. The table includes about 66,000 distinct CDR3 sequences, approximately 94% detected once. Sequencing was carried out using CD8+ T cells from PBMCs. The receptors shown here come from a human donor with multiple sclerosis.

The count of this clonotype is one. The chain uses TRBV19 and TRBJ2-2; no clear D gene. The CDR3 covers 14 residues. Germline V gives CDR1 LNHDA, CDR2 SQIVND (reference sequence). Trimming stripped 5 bases from V and 4 bases from J, with 11 bases between. This CDR3 reads CASSSHDGTGELFF. Written as DNA, the CDR3 is TGTGCCAGTAGTTCCCACGATGGCACCGGGGAGCTGTTTTTT.

The rearrangement links TRBV30 to TRBJ2-1, with D tentatively TRBD1 (6 bases). V shed 2 bases and J shed 5 bases, with 10 bases lying between them. The CDR3 totals 13 residues. Germline V lookup: CDR1 GTSNPN, CDR2 SVGIG (reference sequence). In nucleotides, the CDR3 is TGTGCCTGGAGTCCAGGGGAAGACAATGAGCAGTTCTTC. This gives the protein CAWSPGEDNEQFF.

The chain links TRBV7-9 to TRBJ2-7; D gene ambiguous. Germline assignment: CDR1 SEHNR and CDR2 FQNEAQ (reference sequence). The CDR3 runs 13 residues. The V and J ends lost 1 base and 0 bases respectively, with 4 bases between them. CDR3 DNA sequence: TGTGCCAGCAGCTTAGTCGCCTCCTACGAGCAGTACTTC. Translated: CASSLVASYEQYF.

The chain links TRBV9 to TRBJ2-5; 8 nucleotides align to TRBD2. The CDR3 covers 15 residues. Germline-derived CDR1 and CDR2 are SGDLS and YYNGEE. V lost 0 bases, J lost 4 bases, and 5 bases stayed unmatched. The CDR3 region is CASSVGGTSPETQYF. The CDR3 DNA reads TGTGCCAGCAGCGTAGGAGGGACTAGTCCAGAGACCCAGTACTTC.

The rearrangement joins TRBV2 to TRBJ1-4, with D possibly TRBD1 on 5 matching bases. Trimming left V 6 bases short and J 6 bases short, with 11 bases between. Germline V gene data show CDR1 as SNHLY and CDR2 as FYNNEI. This CDR3 comprises 13 residues. The CDR3 nucleotides read TGTGCCAGCAGAGGGGACGGCGATGAAAAACTGTTTTTT. It yields the protein CASRGDGDEKLFF.

The chain is built from TRBV7-9 and TRBJ2-1; D might be TRBD2 (6 bases). The V end lost 5 bases, the J end lost 8 bases, and 19 bases lay between the germline ends. Per the germline V gene, CDR1 is SEHNR and CDR2 is FQNEAQ (reference sequence). The CDR3 runs to 15 residues. The CDR3 sequence is CASSPMGDLGDEQFF. The CDR3 DNA reads as TGTGCCAGCAGCCCCATGGGGGACTTAGGGGATGAGCAGTTCTTC.

J is TRBJ1-2 and V is TRBV9; D call uncertain. V was pared by 2 bases and J by 6 bases, with 8 bases between. This CDR3 is built from 12 residues. Germline V gene data show CDR1 as SGDLS and CDR2 as YYNGEE. The CDR3 here is CASSVEQDGYTF. CDR3 DNA sequence: TGTGCCAGCAGCGTCGAACAAGATGGCTACACCTTC. Full variable domain (rest looked up from reference TRBV9 and TRBJ1-2): DSGVTQTPKHLITATGQRVTLRCSPRSGDLSVYWYQQSLDQGLQFLIQYYNGEERAKGNILERFSAQQFPDLHSELNLSSLELGDSALYFCASSVEQDGYTFGSGTRLTVV.

The V gene is TRBV28, the J gene TRBJ2-7, with TRBD2 matching 12 bases. V shed 3 bases, J shed 0 bases, and the junction held 9 bases outside the gene matches. Germline CDR1 and CDR2: MDHEN and SYDVKM. The CDR3 extends over 18 amino acids. The chain's CDR3 is CASSLSLAGGTSSYEQYF. The DNA for the CDR3 is TGTGCCAGCAGTTTGTCACTAGCGGGAGGCACGAGCTCCTACGAGCAGTACTTC. Full variable domain (missing parts from reference TRBV28 and TRBJ2-7): DVKVTQSSRYLVKRTGEKVFLECVQDMDHENMFWYRQDPGLGLRLIYFSYDVKMKEKGDIPEGYSVSREKKERFSLILESASTNQTSMYLCASSLSLAGGTSSYEQYFGPGTRLTVT.

V is TRBV28 and J is TRBJ1-5, with 10 positions matching TRBD1. Trimming at V came to 6 bases and at J to 7 bases, leaving 9 bases not matched to a gene. The CDR3 is 15 residues long. Germline V CDR1 and CDR2: MDHEN, SYDVKM. CDR3 in DNA: TGTGCCAGCAGCCGAGACAGGGGGCTTGGGCAGCCCCAGCATTTT. It yields the protein CASSRDRGLGQPQHF.

The rearrangement links TRBV29-1 to TRBJ2-1; D is unclear. V was pared by 1 base and J by 9 bases, with 7 bases between. CDR3 length: 11 amino acids. Germline values: CDR1 SQVTM, CDR2 ANQGSEA. This chain's CDR3 is CSVEAPLEQFF. The DNA of the CDR3 is TGCAGCGTTGAAGCTCCCCTTGAGCAGTTCTTC.

V and J are TRBV6-5 and TRBJ2-1; 8 bases match TRBD2. The better agreement between TRBJ2-7 and the DNA end casts doubt on the J call. Germline V gene data show CDR1 as MNHEY and CDR2 as SVGAGI. The CDR3 is 14 residues long. The CDR3 DNA reads TGTGCCAGCAGTTACTCCGGGGGGGAGGACGAGCAGTACTTC. This translates into CASSYSGGEDEQYF.

The V call is TRBV9, the J call TRBJ2-6; the D call may be TRBD1 or TRBD2 (5 bases each). This CDR3 has 16 amino acids. Germline lookup yields CDR1 SGDLS and CDR2 YYNGEE. V gave up 3 bases and J gave up 0 bases, with 10 bases separating them. CDR3 residues: CASSGGPNSGANVLTF. The CDR3, as DNA: TGTGCCAGCAGCGGGGGACCGAACTCTGGGGCCAACGTCCTGACTTTC.

V and J are TRBV4-1 and TRBJ2-7; D might be TRBD2 (6 bases). Germline V gene lookup returns CDR1 MGHRA and CDR2 YSYEKL. Trimming shortened V by 0 bases and J by 5 bases, and 17 bases separated the two germline ends. This CDR3 has 16 amino acids. The chain's CDR3 is CASSQDRRDPRDEQYF. As DNA, the CDR3 is TGCGCCAGCAGCCAAGATCGGCGGGACCCTAGGGACGAGCAGTACTTC.

The V call is TRBV30, the J call TRBJ1-1, with D possibly matching TRBD1 (5 bases). This CDR3 contains 13 residues. V was pared by 0 bases and J by 5 bases, with 10 bases between. Looked up from germline, CDR1 is GTSNPN and CDR2 is SVGIG (reference sequence). This chain's CDR3 is CAWSVGQTTEAFF. CDR3 nucleotide sequence: TGTGCCTGGAGTGTAGGACAAACAACTGAAGCTTTCTTT.

V usage is TRBV6-1 and J usage is TRBJ1-5, with D uncertain. V was clipped by 10 bases and J by 0 bases, with 19 bases between them. The CDR3 runs to 16 residues. Germline loops: CDR1 MNHNS, CDR2 SASEGT. The CDR3 sequence is CAITMDAPYSNQPQHF. DNA for the CDR3: TGTGCCATCACCATGGACGCCCCGTATAGCAATCAGCCCCAGCATTTT.

The J gene is TRBJ2-7, the V gene TRBV20-1; 7 bases line up with TRBD1. This CDR3 spans 14 amino acids. Germline loops: CDR1 DFQATT, CDR2 SNEGSKA (reference sequence). V shed 0 bases and J 2 bases; nucleotides not matched to a gene: 4. The CDR3 here is CSARDSGTAYEQYF. The CDR3 DNA follows: TGCAGTGCTAGAGATTCCGGGACAGCCTACGAGCAGTACTTC.

The chain carries TRBV9 and TRBJ1-2; weak D call: TRBD1 (5 bases). Germline CDR1 SGDLS, CDR2 YYNGEE. CDR3 size: 14 residues. V gave up 6 bases and J gave up 4 bases, with 16 bases separating them. CDR3: CASMAGGGSYGYTF. DNA for the CDR3: TGTGCCAGCATGGCCGGGGGTGGCTCCTATGGCTACACCTTC.

The chain has TRBV4-1 and TRBJ2-4; TRBD1 might be the D (5 bases). With 5 bases removed from V and 0 bases from J, the gap between germline ends came to 17 bases. This CDR3 has 17 residues. The germline gives CDR1 MGHRA, CDR2 YSYEKL. DNA of the CDR3: TGCGCCAGCAGCGAGCCAGGACAACAGGTAGCCAAAAACATTCAGTACTTC. Its protein product is CASSEPGQQVAKNIQYF.

The chain has TRBV6-5 and TRBJ1-1; D is perhaps TRBD1 (5 bases). Trimming left V 4 bases short and J 3 bases short, with 9 bases between. Per the germline V gene, CDR1 is MNHEY and CDR2 is SVGAGI. This CDR3 comprises 13 residues. Here the CDR3 reads CASSWGYDTEAFF. CDR3 nucleotides: TGTGCCAGCAGTTGGGGCTACGACACTGAAGCTTTCTTT.

The gene calls are TRBV13 and TRBJ2-7, with D tentatively TRBD1 or TRBD2 (5 bases each). This CDR3 is 12 amino acids long. Germline V gene sequence: CDR1 PRHDT, CDR2 FYEKMQ (reference sequence). The V gene lost 5 bases and the J gene lost 6 bases, with 11 bases spanning the gap. CDR3 protein: CASSPEGREQYF. CDR3 in DNA: TGTGCCAGCAGCCCCGAGGGGCGCGAGCAGTACTTC.